Described below is a single T cell receptor (beta chain) sequence and its context. The antigen this receptor binds is unknown. Base qualities were left out, and no much larger clone turns up one base away. The germline V gene yields MGHRA for CDR1 and YSYEKL for CDR2. V lost 5 bases and J lost 0 bases; the stretch between them is 23 bases long. Including the terminal cysteine and phenylalanine, the CDR3 comprises 18 residues. Of the read, only the CDR3 DNA is kept; its 54 bases are in frame from base 1. The Qiagen DNeasy kit was used to extract genomic DNA from unsorted PBMCs and from the negatively selected CD4+ and CD8+ fractions. Using primers that anneal to V and J segments, immunoSEQ multiplex PCR amplified the TCR beta CDR3 regions. A synthetic immune receptor repertoire was used to minimize amplification bias, and any remaining bias was removed computationally after sequencing. The source study handled its data this way. Custom Python scripts were used to quantify repertoire diversity as the Shannon entropy index. The unsorted, CD4+ and CD8+ repertoires were each analyzed separately, with the exception of combined analyses, where CD4+ and CD8+ sequences were merged in silico. Clonal expansion was defined as a frequency increase of at least 2-fold after treatment compared with C1D1, and clones undetected at baseline were assigned a pseudocount of 0.5. Singleton clones were defined as clones with 0 or 1 copy at C1D1, and non-singleton clones were defined as clones with 2 or more copies. Clones expanded in unsorted samples were assigned a CD4+, CD8+ or unknown annotation through matching of protein sequences in sorted samples from the same patient. Diversity changes from C1D1 to C4D1 were tested in paired samples using Wilcoxon tests. Imported from immuneACCESS, the table was reduced by TCRdb to in-frame sequences with V and J called. These copies leave out some clones; in studies compared against another copy, an unresolved V gene accounts for under half, and the cause of the remainder is not known. That table supplies the V and J calls and clone size; D and trimming were determined from the DNA. The sample table holds around 90,000 clones, of which over 75% were seen once. The ten biggest clones cover 9.4% of the sample.

The sample originates from a study of PD-1 blockade in classical Hodgkin lymphoma (dated by TCRdb to 2018 to 2021). About the investigation overall: Nivolumab dosing was 3 mg/kg intravenously every 2 weeks, continuing until either disease progression or unacceptable toxicity. A peripheral blood immune signature of response to PD-1 blockade in classical Hodgkin lymphoma was defined using TCR beta sequencing and CyTOF.

Taken with the paper, the label for time point translates to: cycle 4 day 1 (C4D1), after 6 weeks of nivolumab. Every trial patient had relapsed following autologous stem cell transplantation, and prior brentuximab vedotin exposure was what differed among cohorts A, B and C. The trial cohort was composed of 56 patients with relapsed/refractory classical Hodgkin lymphoma, for whom complete response, partial response or progressive disease was recorded as best overall response. In the multi-cohort phase II CheckMate 205 trial, trial patients received single-agent nivolumab. Best overall response was determined by an independent review committee according to the 2007 International Working Group response criteria. PBMCs from the trial were collected at three points: immediately before nivolumab initiation (C1D1), and during therapy at cycle 2 day 1 and cycle 4 day 1. After peripheral blood was drawn into 8 mL Vacutainer Cell Preparation Tubes, PBMCs were isolated by centrifugation and then cryopreserved.

The research as a whole found: Trial patients with a complete response had baseline diversity similar to that of newly diagnosed patients, while partial responders and progressors had significantly lower diversity. Only a single clinical trial cohort was studied, and what caused the repertoire differences, possibly disease activity or prior therapy, remained undefined. A significant rise by C4D1 was seen in CD4+ but not CD8+ TCR diversity (p=0.0027 vs p=0.16), with the rise being most apparent in complete responders (p=0.02). Lower diversity was seen in patients whose nivolumab began less than 1 year after ASCT, and these patients were left out of later analyses so that immune reconstitution would not confound the results. Newly diagnosed patients were reported to have lower baseline TCR diversity than healthy donors, and relapsed/refractory patients were reported to have lower baseline TCR diversity still.

This sequence was found in a human donor with classical Hodgkin lymphoma. The chain was built from TRBV4-1 and TRBJ2-7, with the D segment possibly TRBD1 or TRBD2, each aligning over 7 bases. The sequences come from peripheral blood mononuclear cells (PBMCs), collected before the fourth cycle of nivolumab. The CDR3 is CASSFRPQGGRFSYEQYF. In nucleotide form, the sequence is TGCGCCAGCAGCTTCCGCCCGCAGGGGGGGCGATTCTCCTACGAGCAGTACTTC.